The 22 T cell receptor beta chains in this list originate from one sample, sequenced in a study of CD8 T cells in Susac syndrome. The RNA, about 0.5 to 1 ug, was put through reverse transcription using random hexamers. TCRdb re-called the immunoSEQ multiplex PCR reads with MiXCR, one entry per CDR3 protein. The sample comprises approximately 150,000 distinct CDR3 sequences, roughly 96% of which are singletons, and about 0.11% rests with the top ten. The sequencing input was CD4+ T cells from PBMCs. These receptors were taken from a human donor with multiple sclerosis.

CDR3: CASSQTVSNQPQHF. The CDR3, as DNA: TGTGCCAGCAGCCAGACAGTTAGCAATCAGCCCCAGCATTTT. This chain joins TRBV3-1 and TRBJ1-5, with a tentative D call TRBD1 (5 bases). Germline CDR1 is LGHDT and CDR2 is YNNKEL (reference sequence). V dropped 3 bases and J dropped 0 bases, with 6 bases sitting between them. This CDR3 is 14 amino acids long.

The CDR3: CASSRQSTDTQYF. The CDR3 DNA is TGTGCCAGCAGCCGACAGTCCACAGATACGCAGTATTTT. The chain has TRBV3-1 and TRBJ2-3, with a weak D call TRBD1 (5 bases). The CDR3 runs to 13 residues. The V end lost 4 bases, the J end lost 2 bases, and 7 bases lay between the germline ends. Germline loops: CDR1 LGHDT, CDR2 YNNKEL (reference sequence).

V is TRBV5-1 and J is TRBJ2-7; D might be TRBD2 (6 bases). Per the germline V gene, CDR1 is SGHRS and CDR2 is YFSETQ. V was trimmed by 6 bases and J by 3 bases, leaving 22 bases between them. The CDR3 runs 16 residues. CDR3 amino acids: CASTMPGRAGSYEQYF. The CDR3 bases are TGCGCCAGCACCATGCCCGGGAGAGCTGGAAGCTACGAGCAGTACTTC.

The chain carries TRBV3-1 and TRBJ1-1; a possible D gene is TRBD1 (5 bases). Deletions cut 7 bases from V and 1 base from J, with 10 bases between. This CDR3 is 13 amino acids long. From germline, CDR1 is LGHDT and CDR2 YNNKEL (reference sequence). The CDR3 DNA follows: TGTGCCAGCATGGGGGGACGGAACACTGAAGCTTTCTTT. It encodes CASMGGRNTEAFF.

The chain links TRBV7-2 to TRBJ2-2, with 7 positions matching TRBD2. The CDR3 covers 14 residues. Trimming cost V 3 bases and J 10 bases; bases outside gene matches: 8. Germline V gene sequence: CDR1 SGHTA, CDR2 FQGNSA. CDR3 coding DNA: TGTGCCAGCAGCTTCAAACCCGGGACTACGGAGCTGTTTTTT. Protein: CASSFKPGTTELFF.

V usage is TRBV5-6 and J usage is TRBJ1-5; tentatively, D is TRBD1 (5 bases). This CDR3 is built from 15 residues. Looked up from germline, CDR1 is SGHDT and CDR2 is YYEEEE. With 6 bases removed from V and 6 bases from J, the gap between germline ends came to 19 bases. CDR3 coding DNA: TGTGCCAGCACCTTCGGTGGCAGGGTCAGTCAGCCCCAGCATTTT. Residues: CASTFGGRVSQPQHF.

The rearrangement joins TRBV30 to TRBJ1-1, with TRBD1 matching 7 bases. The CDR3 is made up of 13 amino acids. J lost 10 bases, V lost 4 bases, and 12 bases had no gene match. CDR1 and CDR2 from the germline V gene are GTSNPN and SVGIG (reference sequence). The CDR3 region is CAWTDRVREPAFF. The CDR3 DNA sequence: TGTGCCTGGACCGACAGGGTTCGGGAGCCAGCTTTCTTT.

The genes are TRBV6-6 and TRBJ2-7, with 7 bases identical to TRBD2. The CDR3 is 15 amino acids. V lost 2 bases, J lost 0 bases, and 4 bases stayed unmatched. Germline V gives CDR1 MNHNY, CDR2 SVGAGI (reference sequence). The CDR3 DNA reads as TGTGCCAGCAGTTACCCCGGGAGGAGCTCCTACGAGCAGTACTTC. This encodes CASSYPGRSSYEQYF.

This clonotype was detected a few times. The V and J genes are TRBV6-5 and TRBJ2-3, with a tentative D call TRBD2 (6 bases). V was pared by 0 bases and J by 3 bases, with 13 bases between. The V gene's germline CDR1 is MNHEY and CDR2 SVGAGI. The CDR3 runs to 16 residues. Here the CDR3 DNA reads TGTGCCAGCAGTTACTCTTCGGGGGAATCGACAGATACGCAGTATTTT. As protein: CASSYSSGESTDTQYF.

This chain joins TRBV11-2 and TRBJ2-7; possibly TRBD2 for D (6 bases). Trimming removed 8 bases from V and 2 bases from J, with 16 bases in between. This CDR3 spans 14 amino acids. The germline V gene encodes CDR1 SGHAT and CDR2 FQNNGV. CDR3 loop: CASAVGRGPYEQYF. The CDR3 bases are TGTGCCAGCGCCGTGGGGCGGGGACCCTACGAGCAGTACTTC. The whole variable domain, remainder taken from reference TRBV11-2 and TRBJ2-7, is EAGVAQSPRYKIIEKRQSVAFWCNPISGHATLYWYQQILGQGPKLLIQFQNNGVVDDSQLPKDRFSAERLKGVDSTLKIQPAKLEDSAVYLCASAVGRGPYEQYFGPGTRLTVT.

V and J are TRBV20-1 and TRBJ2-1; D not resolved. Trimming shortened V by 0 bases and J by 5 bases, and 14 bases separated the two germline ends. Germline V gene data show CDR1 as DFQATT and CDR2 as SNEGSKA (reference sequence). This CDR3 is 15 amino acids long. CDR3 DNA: TGCAGTGCTAGAGAGGTCGCTGTCTCTAACAATGAGCAGTTCTTC. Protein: CSAREVAVSNNEQFF.

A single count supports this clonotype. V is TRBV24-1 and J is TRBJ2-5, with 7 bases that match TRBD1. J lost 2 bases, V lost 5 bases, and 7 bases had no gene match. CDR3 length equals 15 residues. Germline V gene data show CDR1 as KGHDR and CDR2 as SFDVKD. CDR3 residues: CATSAHGTAQETQYF. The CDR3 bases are TGTGCCACCAGTGCTCATGGGACAGCACAAGAGACCCAGTACTTC.

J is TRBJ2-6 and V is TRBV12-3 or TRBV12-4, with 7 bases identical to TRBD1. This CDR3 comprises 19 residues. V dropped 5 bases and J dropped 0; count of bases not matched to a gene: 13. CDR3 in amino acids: CASSPPLGTASSGANVLTF. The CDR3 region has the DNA TGTGCCAGCAGTCCCCCCCTCGGGACAGCGAGCTCTGGGGCCAACGTCCTGACTTTC.

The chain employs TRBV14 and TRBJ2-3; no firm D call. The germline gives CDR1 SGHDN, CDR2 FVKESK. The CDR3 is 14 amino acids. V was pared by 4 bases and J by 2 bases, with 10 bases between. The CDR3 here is CASSPLAVTDTQYF. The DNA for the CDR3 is TGTGCCAGCAGCCCCTTAGCAGTCACAGATACGCAGTATTTT.

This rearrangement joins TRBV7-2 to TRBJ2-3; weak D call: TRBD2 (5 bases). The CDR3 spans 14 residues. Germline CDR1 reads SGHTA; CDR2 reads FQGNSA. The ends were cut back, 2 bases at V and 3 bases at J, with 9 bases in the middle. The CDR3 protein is CASSLYGETDTQYF. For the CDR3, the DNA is TGTGCCAGCAGCTTATACGGGGAAACAGATACGCAGTATTTT.

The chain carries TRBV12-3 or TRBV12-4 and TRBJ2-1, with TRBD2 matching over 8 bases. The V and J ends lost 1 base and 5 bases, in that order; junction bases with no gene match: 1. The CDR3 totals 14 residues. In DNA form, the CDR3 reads TGTGCCAGCAGTTTAGGGACTAGCCACAATGAGCAGTTCTTC. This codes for CASSLGTSHNEQFF.

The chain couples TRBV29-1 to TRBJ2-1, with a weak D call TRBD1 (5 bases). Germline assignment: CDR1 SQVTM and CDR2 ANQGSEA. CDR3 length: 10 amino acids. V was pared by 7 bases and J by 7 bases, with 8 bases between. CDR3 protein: CSEGLNEQFF. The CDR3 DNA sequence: TGCAGCGAGGGGCTGAATGAGCAGTTCTTC.

The DNA for the CDR3 is TGCAGTGCTGGAGTTAGCGGCACAGATACGCAGTATTTT. The encoded protein is CSAGVSGTDTQYF. J is TRBJ2-3 and V is TRBV20-1; the D gene is possibly TRBD2 (5 bases). Germline V gene lookup returns CDR1 DFQATT and CDR2 SNEGSKA (reference sequence). This CDR3 is 13 amino acids long. V was cut by 5 bases and J by 1 base, with 10 bases left in between.

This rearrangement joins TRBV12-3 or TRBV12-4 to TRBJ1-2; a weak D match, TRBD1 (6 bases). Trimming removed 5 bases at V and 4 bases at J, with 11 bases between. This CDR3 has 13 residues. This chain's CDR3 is CASSPDSVYGYTF. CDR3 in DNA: TGTGCCAGCAGTCCGGACAGCGTCTATGGCTACACCTTC.

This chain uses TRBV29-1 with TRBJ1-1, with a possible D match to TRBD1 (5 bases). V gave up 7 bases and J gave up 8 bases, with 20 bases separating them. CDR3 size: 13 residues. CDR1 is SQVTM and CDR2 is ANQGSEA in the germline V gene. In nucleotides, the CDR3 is TGCAGCGCAGCGAAAACCGGGACGGACGAAGCTTTCTTT. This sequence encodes CSAAKTGTDEAFF.

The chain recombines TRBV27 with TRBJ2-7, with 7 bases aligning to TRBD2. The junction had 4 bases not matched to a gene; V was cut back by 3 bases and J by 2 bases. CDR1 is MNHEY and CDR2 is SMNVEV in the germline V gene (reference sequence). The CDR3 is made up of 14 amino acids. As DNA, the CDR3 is TGTGCCAGCAGTTTTGAGCGGGGAGCCTACGAGCAGTACTTC. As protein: CASSFERGAYEQYF.

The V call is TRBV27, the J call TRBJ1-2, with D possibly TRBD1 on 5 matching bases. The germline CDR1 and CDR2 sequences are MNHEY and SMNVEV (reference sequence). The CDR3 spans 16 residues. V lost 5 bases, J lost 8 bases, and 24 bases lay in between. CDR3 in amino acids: CASSPGGEAPQEGYTF. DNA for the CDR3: TGTGCCAGCAGTCCCGGGGGTGAGGCGCCCCAGGAGGGCTACACCTTC.